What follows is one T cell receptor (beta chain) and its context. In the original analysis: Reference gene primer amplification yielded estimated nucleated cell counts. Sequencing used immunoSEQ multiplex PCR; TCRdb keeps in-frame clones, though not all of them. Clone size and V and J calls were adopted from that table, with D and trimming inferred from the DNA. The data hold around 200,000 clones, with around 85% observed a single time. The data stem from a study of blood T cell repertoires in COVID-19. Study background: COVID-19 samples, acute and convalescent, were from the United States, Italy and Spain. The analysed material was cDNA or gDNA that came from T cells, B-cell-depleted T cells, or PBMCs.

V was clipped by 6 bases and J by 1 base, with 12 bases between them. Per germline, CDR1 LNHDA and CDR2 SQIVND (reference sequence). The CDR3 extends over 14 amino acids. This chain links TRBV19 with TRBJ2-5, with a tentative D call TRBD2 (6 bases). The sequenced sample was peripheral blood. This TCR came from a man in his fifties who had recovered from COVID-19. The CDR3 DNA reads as TGTGCCAGTAGCCCCTCTAGCGCCCAAGAGACCCAGTACTTC. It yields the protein CASSPSSAQETQYF.